The clone carrying this T cell receptor beta chain was observed a handful of times. Each CDR3 protein is one row after TCRdb ran MiXCR on the RT-PCR reads. Of 400,000 to 450,000 distinct CDR3 sequences in the sample, 16% were seen once. The data were taken from a study of patients and donors after allogeneic stem cell transplantation. This receptor was identified in a human donor who was either an allogeneic HSCT recipient or a stem cell or donor lymphocyte infusion donor (not recorded which). It is not recorded whose cells these are; they may come from a transplant donor. The specimen sequenced was blood, either unsorted or a sorted T cell fraction (not recorded which).

CDR3 bases: TGTGCCTGGAGTAAAGGCCTGGCTTATGAGCAGTTCTTC. Residues: CAWSKGLAYEQFF. This chain uses TRBV30 with TRBJ2-1, with D uncertain. CDR1 is GTSNPN and CDR2 is SVGIG in the germline V gene (reference sequence). The germline V and J ends were trimmed by 2 bases and 8 bases, with 13 bases remaining between them. This CDR3 region has 13 residues.